These T cell receptor beta chains were read from a single sample in a study of T cells in Graves' hyperthyroidism and ophthalmopathy. TCRdb redid the calling of the multiplex PCR reads with MiXCR, one entry per CDR3 protein. The data show about 290,000 distinct CDR3 sequences, around 17% seen once. Sequencing input: blood. All receptors derive from a man aged 25 to 45 with Graves' hyperthyroidism. Each CDR3 is given with its conserved first and last residue. The D gene is left open where the match is weak. Clone size is stated in some rows and not others, as once, few, many or a class when expanded.

many	NA	TRBV28	TRBJ2-7	TGTGCCAGCAGCCGTACAGAATACGAGCAGTACTTC	CASSRTEYEQYF
few	TRBD1	TRBV10-1	TRBJ2-3	TGCGCCAGCAGTGAGTCGGGCAGGGGGCCTCCAGATACGCAGTATTTT	CASSESGRGPPDTQYF
few	TRBD1	TRBV2	TRBJ2-2	TGTGCCAGCAGTGAATCTTCTCCGGGACAGGGTACCGGGGAGCTGTTTTTT	CASSESSPGQGTGELFF
many	NA	TRBV2	TRBJ2-3	TGTGCCAGCAGTGAAGCGCTAGGTCGCATTACGCAGTATTTT	CASSEALGRITQYF
many	NA	TRBV5-1	TRBJ1-2	TGCGCCAGCAGTTTCGGACTTCGTTTTGGCTACACCTTC	CASSFGLRFGYTF
few	NA	TRBV7-9	TRBJ1-6	TGTGCCAGCAGCTTTGGACAGCAGAATTCACCCCTCCACTTT	CASSFGQQNSPLHF
NA	NA	TRBV19	TRBJ2-1	TGTGCCAGTAGGTCCGGGGTACACAATGAGCAGTTCTTC	CASRSGVHNEQFF
many	NA	TRBV3-1	TRBJ2-1	TGTGCCAGCAGCCAACGAACCGTAGGAAACGAGCAGTTCTTC	CASSQRTVGNEQFF
NA	NA	TRBV20-1	TRBJ2-1	TGCAGTGCTAGAGGGACAGAGGTATACAATGAGCAGTTCTTC	CSARGTEVYNEQFF
many	NA	TRBV12-3/TRBV12-4	TRBJ2-1	TGTGCCAGCAGTTCCAAAACGACAGGATCCTACAATGAGCAGTTCTTC	CASSSKTTGSYNEQFF
many	NA	TRBV24-1	TRBJ2-1	TGTGCCACCAGTGACCCACGGGGGTACGCGAGGAATGAGCAGTTCTTC	CATSDPRGYARNEQFF
many	TRBD1	TRBV30	TRBJ1-2	TGTGCCTGGAGTTTACAGGGGTACTATGGCTACACCTTC	CAWSLQGYYGYTF
NA	TRBD1	TRBV7-3	TRBJ2-1	TGTGCCAACAGCCTTACAGGGGGCTATGAGCAGTTCTTC	CANSLTGGYEQFF
many	NA	TRBV5-1	TRBJ2-3	TGTGCCAGCAGTTATAGCACAGATACGCAGTATTTT	CASSYSTDTQYF
NA	NA	TRBV28	TRBJ2-3	TGTGCCAGCAGCATTGGTTTAGATACGCAGTATTTT	CASSIGLDTQYF
NA	TRBD1	TRBV6-5	TRBJ1-2	TGTGCCAGCAGTTACCGGGGACAGTATGGCTACGCCTTC	CASSYRGQYGYAF
many	TRBD2	TRBV4-1	TRBJ2-7	TGCGCCAGCAGCCGAACTAGCGATAGCTCCTACGAGCAGTACTTC	CASSRTSDSSYEQYF
many	TRBD2	TRBV28	TRBJ2-3	TGTGCCAGCAGTTTTGTAGCGGGAGCAATAGATACGCAGTATTTT	CASSFVAGAIDTQYF
NA	TRBD2	TRBV7-6	TRBJ2-7	TGTGCCAGCAGCTTAGGAGTTCCTAGCGGGATCGACGAGCAGTACTTC	CASSLGVPSGIDEQYF
NA	NA	TRBV13	TRBJ2-7	TGTGCCAGCAGCCAGGGGGGCGATTACGAGCAGTACTTC	CASSQGGDYEQYF
many	NA	TRBV5-1	TRBJ2-1	TGCGCCAGCAGCTTGGGACAGCACCACAATGAGCAGTTCTTC	CASSLGQHHNEQFF
many	NA	TRBV20-1	TRBJ1-5	TGCAGTGCTAGAGTACAATATAGCAATCAGCCCCAGCATTTT	CSARVQYSNQPQHF
many	NA	TRBV5-1	TRBJ2-4	TGCGCCAGCAGCTTTGGGATAGGTTCCATTCAGTACTTC	CASSFGIGSIQYF
many	NA	TRBV11-2	TRBJ2-7	TGTGCCAGCAGCTTAAGGAGCGACCTCTCCTACGAGCAGTACTTC	CASSLRSDLSYEQYF
NA	NA	TRBV2	TRBJ2-2	TGTGCCAGCAGTGAAGAAACAGGGTGGACCGGGGAGCTGTTTTTT	CASSEETGWTGELFF
few	TRBD2	TRBV24-1	TRBJ2-5	TGTGCCACCAGTGAGCGGGAGGGCCGGGGGACCCAGTACTTC	CATSEREGRGTQYF
many	NA	TRBV20-1	TRBJ2-1	TGCAGTGCTCAGCAGGGACCGGGGATAAACAATGAGCAGTTCTTC	CSAQQGPGINNEQFF
many	TRBD2	TRBV28	TRBJ2-5	TGTGCCAGCAGTCTTAGCGGGAGGGCCGGGCGGGAGACCCAGTACTTC	CASSLSGRAGRETQYF
NA	TRBD1	TRBV20-1	TRBJ1-1	TGCAGTGCTCTGACAGGGTCGGTTCCTTTCTTT	CSALTGSVPFF
many	NA	TRBV2	TRBJ2-3	TGTGCCAGCAGTACCGTTGTAAACACAGATACGCAGTATTTT	CASSTVVNTDTQYF
NA	NA	TRBV6-1	TRBJ2-7	TGTGCCAGCAGTGAAACGCTTCCGGACGAGCAGTACTTC	CASSETLPDEQYF
NA	NA	TRBV6-1	TRBJ1-2	TGTGCCAGCAGCCCCAGGGACATTCTCTATGGCTACACCTTC	CASSPRDILYGYTF
NA	NA	TRBV30	TRBJ1-4	TGTGCCTGGAGCCCGTGGTCAACGAATCTTGAAAAACTGTTTTTT	CAWSPWSTNLEKLFF
NA	NA	TRBV20-1	TRBJ2-2	TGCAGTGCCAAAGCGGTAGCGGCTAACACCGGGGAGCTGTTTTTT	CSAKAVAANTGELFF
many	TRBD1	TRBV7-8	TRBJ2-7	TGTGCCAGCGCAGGACAGGGAGATCCCTACGAGCAGTACTTC	CASAGQGDPYEQYF
few	TRBD1	TRBV18	TRBJ2-2	TGTGCCAGCTCACCTCGAGGGGGCATCGGGGAGCTGTTTTTT	CASSPRGGIGELFF
NA	NA	TRBV6-9	TRBJ2-5	TGTGCCAGCAGTTACCGCGCCCAGGGCGAGACCCAGTACTTC	CASSYRAQGETQYF
many	NA	TRBV24-1	TRBJ2-3	TGTGCCACCAGTGACGGACTGCACCGGGATACGCAGTATTTT	CATSDGLHRDTQYF
many	NA	TRBV20-1	TRBJ1-5	TGCAGTGCTGGGTATAGCAATCAGCCCCAGCATTTT	CSAGYSNQPQHF
NA	TRBD1	TRBV27	TRBJ2-7	TGTGCCAGCAGACCAGACAGGGGAAAGGACGAGCAGTACTTC	CASRPDRGKDEQYF
NA	NA	TRBV6-5	TRBJ2-7	TGTGCCAGCAGTCCACTCAGACAGTTCTCCTACGAGCAGTACTTC	CASSPLRQFSYEQYF
many	NA	TRBV11-2	TRBJ2-1	TGTGCCAGCAGCACCAGGACTGGGCGGTCCTACAATGAGCAGTTCTTC	CASSTRTGRSYNEQFF